Each of the 8 T cell receptor beta chains below was sequenced from the same sample in a study of T cell responses to AZD1222 COVID-19 vaccine. Method: immunoSEQ multiplex PCR; TCRdb's copy keeps in-frame clones and lacks some. The sample lists around 140,000 clones, 80% to 95% occurring once. Material: peripheral blood, obtained 28 days after the second AZD1222 dose. These receptors originate from an adult who received the AZD1222 COVID-19 vaccine.

This rearrangement joins TRBV18 to TRBJ1-2; 7 bases line up with TRBD1. This CDR3 is 16 amino acids long. V was clipped by 4 bases and J by 1 base; unmatched bases: 9. The germline V gene has CDR1 KGHSH and CDR2 LQKENI. In nucleotides, the CDR3 is TGTGCCAGCTCACTCCGGAGACAGGGAGGTAACTATGGCTACACCTTC. Protein product: CASSLRRQGGNYGYTF.

This chain connects TRBV7-8 to TRBJ2-1; no firm D call. V was trimmed by 0 bases and J by 0 bases, leaving 12 bases between them. Germline lookup yields CDR1 SGHVS and CDR2 FQNEAQ. This CDR3 has 17 amino acids. The CDR3 region has the DNA TGTGCCAGCAGCTTAGCTGAAACTTTGAGCTCCTACAATGAGCAGTTCTTC. It encodes CASSLAETLSSYNEQFF.

The chain uses TRBV4-1 and TRBJ1-2, with TRBD1 matching 10 bases. Germline V lookup: CDR1 MGHRA, CDR2 YSYEKL. CDR3 length: 17 amino acids. Trimming cost V 0 bases and J 4 bases; bases outside gene matches: 8. The CDR3 loop reads CASSQDPGTGALYGYTF. The CDR3 DNA reads TGCGCCAGCAGCCAAGATCCTGGGACAGGGGCTCTCTATGGCTACACCTTC.

This clone was seen a few times. The chain joins TRBV15 to TRBJ1-1; D remains unclear. Germline values: CDR1 LNHNV, CDR2 YYDKDF (reference sequence). V was trimmed by 3 bases and J by 1 base, leaving 18 bases between them. This CDR3 region has 17 residues. The chain's CDR3 is CATSSPYRGGPNTEAFF. The CDR3 nucleotides are TGTGCCACCAGCAGTCCCTATCGCGGAGGGCCGAACACTGAAGCTTTCTTT.

V usage is TRBV15 and J usage is TRBJ2-3, with 8 bases matching TRBD2. Germline CDR1 is LNHNV and CDR2 is YYDKDF (reference sequence). V lost 0 bases, J lost 3 bases, and 5 bases stayed unmatched. The CDR3 is 16 residues long. CDR3 sequence: CATSRDRAGVTDTQYF. The CDR3 nucleotides are TGTGCCACCAGCAGAGATAGAGCGGGAGTTACAGATACGCAGTATTTT.

CDR3 DNA sequence: TGTGCCAGCACCCGGACAGAGCTTAATTCACCCCTCCACTTT. The encoded protein is CASTRTELNSPLHF. The chain recombines TRBV18 with TRBJ1-6, with D perhaps TRBD1 (6 bases). Germline V CDR1 and CDR2: KGHSH, LQKENI. This CDR3 contains 14 residues. Trimming removed 8 bases from V and 6 bases from J, with 14 bases in between.

The chain couples TRBV5-8 to TRBJ1-5, with D possibly matching TRBD1 (5 bases). This CDR3 spans 15 amino acids. CDR1 SGHTS and CDR2 YDEGEE come from the germline V gene. The V end was cut by 2 bases, the J end by 1 base, with 10 bases between. CDR3 sequence reads: CASSFTGRSNQPQHF. DNA of the CDR3: TGTGCCAGCAGCTTCACAGGAAGGAGCAATCAGCCCCAGCATTTT.

This chain uses TRBV15 with TRBJ2-2; 9 bases are shared with TRBD1. There are 18 residues in the CDR3. Looked up from germline, CDR1 is LNHNV and CDR2 is YYDKDF (reference sequence). V lost 2 bases, J lost 2 bases, and 9 bases stayed unmatched. This CDR3 reads CATSRRRPGQGNTGELFF. CDR3 nucleotide sequence: TGTGCCACCAGCAGACGCCGCCCGGGACAGGGAAACACCGGGGAGCTGTTTTTT.